Below are 6 T cell receptor beta chains sequenced from a single sample in a study of blood T cell repertoires in COVID-19. Only in-frame clones appear in the TCRdb table, and some are missing; sequencing was by immunoSEQ multiplex PCR. Among about 200,000 clones listed, roughly 80% were seen once. The source material was peripheral blood. These receptors came from a woman between 40 and 50 years old with COVID-19, enrolled during active disease.

The J gene is TRBJ1-3, the V gene TRBV7-9, with D perhaps TRBD1 (6 bases). The CDR3 has 18 amino acids. V was clipped by 8 bases and J by 0 bases, with 23 bases between them. Per the germline V gene, CDR1 is SEHNR and CDR2 is FQNEAQ (reference sequence). The CDR3 reads CASGGIPPGAFSGNTIYF. As DNA, the CDR3 is TGTGCCAGCGGCGGTATACCCCCAGGGGCCTTCTCTGGAAACACCATATATTTT.

The CDR3 DNA sequence: TGTGCCAGCAGTAGGGCAGGGGGAGAGTCACCCCTCCACTTT. This codes for CASSRAGGESPLHF. This chain uses TRBV5-4 with TRBJ1-6; 7 positions match TRBD1. Unmatched junction bases numbered 9, after V lost 5 bases and J lost 10 bases. Germline lookup yields CDR1 SGHNT and CDR2 YYREEE (reference sequence). There are 14 residues in the CDR3.

This chain joins TRBV5-6 and TRBJ2-7; 9 bases line up with TRBD1. This CDR3 contains 14 residues. Germline CDR1 reads SGHDT; CDR2 reads YYEEEE. The V segment lost 4 bases and the J segment 2 bases; nucleotides outside the gene matches: 4. This chain's CDR3 is CASSQGQGTYEQYF. DNA for the CDR3: TGTGCCAGCAGCCAGGGACAGGGAACCTACGAGCAGTACTTC.

The chain uses TRBV5-4 and TRBJ1-2, with a possible D match to TRBD1 (6 bases). The CDR3 spans 15 residues. Trimming removed 0 bases at V and 7 bases at J, with 16 bases between. Per germline, CDR1 SGHNT and CDR2 YYREEE (reference sequence). The CDR3 nucleotides read TGTGCCAGCAGCTTGGACCGGGACACCTTGGGTGGCTACACCTTC. Encoded protein: CASSLDRDTLGGYTF.

The V gene is TRBV19, the J gene TRBJ1-1; D remains unclear. The V end lost 3 bases, the J end lost 7 bases, and 12 bases lay between the germline ends. This CDR3 has 13 amino acids. Germline assignment: CDR1 LNHDA and CDR2 SQIVND (reference sequence). This CDR3 reads CASSISKALEAFF. CDR3 coding DNA: TGTGCCAGTAGTATTAGTAAAGCCCTTGAAGCTTTCTTT.

This clone has only one observation. The chain joins TRBV5-8 to TRBJ2-7; D remains unclear. The germline V gene encodes CDR1 SGHTS and CDR2 YDEGEE. V was cut by 0 bases and J by 6 bases, with 4 bases left in between. The CDR3 length is 11 residues. In nucleotides, the CDR3 is TGTGCCAGCAGCTTGGTCTCCGAGCAGTACTTC. Encoded protein: CASSLVSEQYF.